This TCR beta chain was documented in a study of blood T cell repertoires in COVID-19. Overall study context: Acute-phase and convalescent COVID-19 samples originated in the United States, Italy and Spain. The analysed material was cDNA or gDNA that came from T cells, B-cell-depleted T cells, or PBMCs.

Study processing details: It was from reference gene primer amplification that nucleated cell counts were estimated. This table comes from immunoSEQ multiplex PCR, and its TCRdb copy is limited to in-frame clones, with some not included. V, J and clone size derive from that table, while D and trimming were established from the DNA sequence. The data hold 250,000 to 350,000 clones, with 87% observed a single time. The sample comprised peripheral blood. The receptor's source is a woman aged 50 to 65 who had recovered from COVID-19.

The CDR3 region is CSVLTDSFWSGYTF. The CDR3 DNA is TGCAGCGTCCTAACGGACAGTTTTTGGAGTGGCTACACCTTC. The chain has TRBV29-1 and TRBJ1-2, with a tentative D call TRBD1 (6 bases). CDR3 length: 14 residues. Germline V CDR1 and CDR2: SQVTM, ANQGSEA. V was shortened by 6 bases and J by 7 bases, with 21 bases between the two germline ends.